What follows are 17 T cell receptor beta chains derived from one specimen sequenced in a study of cytomegalovirus exposure and HLA in healthy donors. 60 Vbeta and 13 Jbeta primers were used in PCR. The data were produced by immunoSEQ multiplex PCR, yet TCRdb's version contains in-frame clones alone and is incomplete. The sample shows over 100,000 clones, around 81% of them seen only once. The specimen sequenced was PBMCs. These receptors all come from a woman aged 30 to 39 in good health and CMV-seronegative.

V usage is TRBV19 and J usage is TRBJ2-2, with a tentative D call TRBD1 (5 bases). Germline V gives CDR1 LNHDA, CDR2 SQIVND (reference sequence). The CDR3 has 13 amino acids. V lost 2 bases to trimming and J lost 7 bases, with 8 bases between them. The CDR3 DNA is TGTGCCAGTAGTATACCAGGGCACGGGGAGCTGTTTTTT. Encoded protein: CASSIPGHGELFF.

The V gene is TRBV10-3, the J gene TRBJ2-7; maybe TRBD1 (5 bases). Germline CDR1 and CDR2: ENHRY and SYGVKD. This CDR3 contains 15 residues. Trimming pared 1 base from V and 0 bases from J, leaving 10 bases between. The CDR3: CAISEFRVPSYEQYF. CDR3 bases: TGTGCCATCAGTGAGTTCAGGGTTCCCTCCTACGAGCAGTACTTC.

V usage is TRBV6-1 and J usage is TRBJ2-7; D gene ambiguous. The CDR3 covers 11 residues. Trimming took 2 bases from V and 6 from J, leaving 5 bases between them. From germline, CDR1 is MNHNS and CDR2 SASEGT. CDR3 DNA: TGTGCCAGCAGTGAATATCTCGAGCAGTACTTC. Amino acids: CASSEYLEQYF.

This clone was observed a single time. This chain connects TRBV25-1 to TRBJ2-3; the D gene is possibly TRBD2 (5 bases). The germline V gene encodes CDR1 MGHDK and CDR2 SYGVNS. Between the trimmed V and J ends, which lost 10 bases and 8 bases, there was a span of 22 bases. CDR3 length equals 14 residues. The CDR3 protein is CATLVASGVGTQYF. Written as DNA, the CDR3 is TGTGCCACCCTTGTAGCCTCCGGGGTGGGTACGCAGTATTTT.

The V gene is TRBV5-1, the J gene TRBJ2-1, with TRBD1 identical over 7 bases. J lost 9 bases, V lost 3 bases, and 9 bases had no gene match. The CDR3 is made up of 14 amino acids. The germline gives CDR1 SGHRS, CDR2 YFSETQ. CDR3 coding DNA: TGCGCCAGCAGCTCCGGGCCAGGGGACAGTGAGCAGTTCTTC. As protein: CASSSGPGDSEQFF.

The chain links TRBV7-2 to TRBJ1-2; D is uncertain. The V end was cut by 1 base, the J end by 0 bases, with 9 bases between. There are 15 residues in the CDR3. Per germline, CDR1 SGHTA and CDR2 FQGNSA. CDR3 in DNA: TGTGCCAGCAGCTTAGTGGCACAGCCTAACTATGGCTACACCTTC. Protein: CASSLVAQPNYGYTF.

V and J are TRBV18 and TRBJ1-1; tentative D call: TRBD1 (6 bases). The V gene lost 5 bases and the J gene lost 4 bases, with 14 bases spanning the gap. The CDR3 is made up of 14 amino acids. Germline CDR1 is KGHSH and CDR2 is LQKENI. The chain's CDR3 is CASSSSSGATEAFF. CDR3 DNA sequence: TGTGCCAGCTCATCGAGCTCAGGGGCCACTGAAGCTTTCTTT.

The rearrangement links TRBV28 to TRBJ2-7; 8 nucleotides line up with TRBD1. V dropped 10 bases and J dropped 0; count of bases not matched to a gene: 11. The germline V gene has CDR1 MDHEN and CDR2 SYDVKM. The CDR3 runs 15 residues. CDR3 amino acids: CATTGGIAVSYEQYF. As DNA, the CDR3 is TGTGCCACCACAGGGGGGATAGCGGTCTCCTACGAGCAGTACTTC.

The CDR3 DNA reads as TGTGCCAGCAGCTTTGGGACAGGGGGCAATGAAAAACTGTTTTTT. Protein product: CASSFGTGGNEKLFF. The chain joins TRBV9 to TRBJ1-4; 12 bases line up with TRBD1. In germline, CDR1 is SGDLS, CDR2 YYNGEE. The J segment lost 5 bases and the V segment lost 4 bases, leaving 3 bases of the junction unmatched. The CDR3 is 15 residues long.

The CDR3 DNA reads as TGCGCCAGCAGCAATCAGACAGTCTCTGGAAACACCATATATTTT. Its protein product is CASSNQTVSGNTIYF. The genes are TRBV5-1 and TRBJ1-3, with a tentative D call TRBD1 (5 bases). Looked up from germline, CDR1 is SGHRS and CDR2 is YFSETQ. V was trimmed by 4 bases and J by 0 bases, leaving 11 bases between them. The CDR3 has 15 residues.

This rearrangement joins TRBV9 to TRBJ2-1; 12 nucleotides line up with TRBD2. The J segment lost 5 bases and the V segment lost 2 bases, leaving 2 bases of the junction unmatched. Germline V CDR1 and CDR2: SGDLS, YYNGEE. This CDR3 spans 15 amino acids. CDR3 protein: CASSVTSGSHNEQFF. The DNA of the CDR3 is TGTGCCAGCAGCGTGACTAGCGGGAGCCACAATGAGCAGTTCTTC.

V usage is TRBV2 and J usage is TRBJ1-1, with 7 bases lining up with TRBD1. Trimming took 6 bases from V and 5 from J; bases not matched to a gene: 9. CDR1 is SNHLY and CDR2 is FYNNEI in the germline V gene. The CDR3 has 14 residues. The CDR3 coding sequence is TGTGCCAGCAGGAAATTCGACAGGGCTACTGAAGCTTTCTTT. Translation gives CASRKFDRATEAFF.

To note about this clone: Other nucleotide sequences in the sample specify the same CDR3. The chain carries TRBV5-1 and TRBJ2-5; weak D call: TRBD1 (6 bases). Germline lookup yields CDR1 SGHRS and CDR2 YFSETQ. The V end was cut by 0 bases, the J end by 5 bases, with 11 bases between. The CDR3 is 14 amino acids. CDR3: CASSLGGLGETQYF. CDR3 bases: TGCGCCAGCAGCTTGGGGGGGCTTGGGGAGACCCAGTACTTC.

This clone was recorded a few times. This rearrangement joins TRBV5-6 to TRBJ1-2; a weak D match, TRBD1 (6 bases). The V and J ends lost 2 bases and 7 bases respectively, with 18 bases between them. CDR3 length: 15 amino acids. Germline V gene data show CDR1 as SGHDT and CDR2 as YYEEEE. The CDR3 protein is CASSFYGQTSVGYTF. CDR3 nucleotides: TGTGCCAGCAGCTTTTACGGACAGACCTCTGTTGGCTACACCTTC.

The chain is built from TRBV7-3 and TRBJ2-3, with TRBD2 identical over 9 bases. Germline V lookup: CDR1 SGHTA, CDR2 FQGTGA. Germline trimming cut 5 bases from V and 5 bases from J; bases unmatched to any gene: 8. This CDR3 has 15 residues. The CDR3 loop reads CASSPLAGAVDTQYF. CDR3 DNA: TGTGCCAGCAGCCCCTTAGCGGGAGCGGTAGATACGCAGTATTTT.

The chain joins TRBV19 to TRBJ2-7; 12 nucleotides line up with TRBD2. The CDR3 has 14 residues. Germline V gene lookup returns CDR1 LNHDA and CDR2 SQIVND (reference sequence). Trimming removed 5 bases from V and 3 bases from J; junction bases left unmatched: 2. The CDR3 loop reads CASSQTSGSYEQYF. The DNA of the CDR3 is TGTGCCAGTAGTCAGACTAGCGGGAGCTACGAGCAGTACTTC.

The CDR3 protein is CASVTGGLWEQYF. In DNA form, the CDR3 reads TGTGCCAGCGTTACAGGGGGCTTGTGGGAGCAGTACTTC. This rearrangement joins TRBV28 to TRBJ2-7; 9 bases align to TRBD1. V lost 8 bases, J lost 7 bases, and 9 bases stayed unmatched. There are 13 residues in the CDR3. Germline CDR1 MDHEN, CDR2 SYDVKM.